Listed below are T cell receptor beta chains from one sample, sequenced in a study of blood T cell repertoires in COVID-19. The protocol was immunoSEQ multiplex PCR, while the TCRdb copy is restricted to in-frame clones and leaves out a portion. Among roughly 230,000 clones listed, around 89% were seen once. The sequenced material came from peripheral blood. The receptors derive from a woman aged 60-75 years with COVID-19, enrolled during active disease. Each CDR3 is given with its conserved first and last residue. The D gene is left open where the match is weak. Size is stated for part of the rows, as once, few or many counts, or as a class when the clone is expanded.

v_gene	d_gene	abundance	j_gene	CDR3aa	CDR3nt
TRBV6-1	-	-	TRBJ2-3	CASSEINSHTDTQYF	TGTGCCAGCAGTGAAATCAACAGTCACACAGATACGCAGTATTTT
TRBV6-5	-	-	TRBJ1-5	CASSLGGGNQPQHF	TGTGCCAGCTCCCTTGGGGGCGGGAATCAGCCCCAGCATTTT
TRBV6-5	TRBD1	once	TRBJ1-6	CASSYSTGQLGSPLHF	TGTGCCAGCAGTTACTCGACGGGACAGTTGGGATCACCCCTCCACTTT
TRBV7-2	-	-	TRBJ1-1	CASRGGRTSSDTEAFF	TGTGCCAGCAGGGGGGGACGGACTTCGTCGGACACTGAAGCTTTCTTT
TRBV3-1/TRBV3-2	-	-	TRBJ2-7	CASSQVGGAYEQYF	TGTGCCAGCAGCCAAGTAGGAGGAGCCTACGAGCAGTACTTC
TRBV4-3	TRBD1	-	TRBJ2-3	CASSTGGTDTQYF	TGCGCCAGCAGTACAGGGGGGACAGATACGCAGTATTTT
TRBV19	TRBD1	-	TRBJ1-1	CASSRRDSNTEAFF	TGTGCCAGTAGTCGTCGGGACAGTAACACTGAAGCTTTCTTT
TRBV6-5	-	-	TRBJ1-1	CASSLRNTEAFF	TGTGCCAGCAGTCTCAGGAACACTGAAGCTTTCTTT
TRBV7-2	-	-	TRBJ2-2	CASSRRRGFTGELFF	TGTGCCAGCAGCCGCCGTCGGGGGTTCACCGGGGAGCTGTTTTTT
TRBV19	TRBD1	-	TRBJ2-1	CASSSGTGVSDEQFF	TGTGCCAGTAGTAGCGGGACAGGGGTAAGTGATGAGCAGTTCTTC
TRBV4-1	TRBD2	-	TRBJ2-1	CASSLGLAGGYEQFF	TGCGCCAGCAGCTTGGGACTAGCGGGGGGGTATGAGCAGTTCTTC
TRBV11-2	-	-	TRBJ1-5	CASSLDKGENQPQHF	TGTGCCAGCAGCTTAGATAAGGGGGAAAATCAGCCCCAGCATTTT
TRBV18	-	-	TRBJ2-3	CASSPPQKPSTDTQYF	TGTGCCAGCTCACCTCCCCAGAAACCGAGCACAGATACGCAGTATTTT
TRBV7-9	-	-	TRBJ1-4	CASSMAPATNEKLFF	TGTGCTTCGTCGATGGCACCTGCAACTAATGAAAAACTGTTTTTT
TRBV12-3/TRBV12-4	-	-	TRBJ1-3	CASSPPEYF	TGTGCCAGCAGTCCACCCGAGTATTTT
TRBV14	-	once	TRBJ2-5	CASSSRDTTISTQYF	TGTGCCAGCAGCTCCCGGGACACCACTATTTCGACCCAGTACTTC
TRBV6-5	-	-	TRBJ2-2	CASSFKNTGELFF	TGTGCCAGCAGTTTTAAGAACACCGGGGAGCTGTTTTTT
TRBV18	-	-	TRBJ1-1	CASSPRGGRLTEAFF	TGTGCCAGCTCACCACGGGGCGGTCGTTTGACTGAAGCTTTCTTT
TRBV2	-	-	TRBJ1-2	CASSESSGYTF	TGTGCCAGCAGTGAGTCTAGCGGCTACACCTTC
TRBV4-2	-	-	TRBJ1-4	CASSQEGVATNEKLFF	TGTGCCAGCAGCCAAGAGGGCGTGGCAACTAATGAAAAACTGTTTTTT
TRBV6-2/TRBV6-3	-	-	TRBJ1-3	CASSYYGYGNTIYF	TGTGCCAGCAGTTACTACGGGTACGGAAACACCATATATTTT
TRBV4-1	-	-	TRBJ1-3	CASSQDQGFSGNTIYF	TGCGCCAGCAGCCAAGATCAGGGTTTCTCTGGAAACACCATATATTTT
TRBV30	TRBD1	-	TRBJ2-2	CAWNRGRNTGELFF	TGTGCCTGGAACAGGGGGCGCAACACCGGGGAGCTGTTTTTT
TRBV4-1	-	-	TRBJ2-3	CASSRELGSRSFNTQYF	TGCGCCAGCAGCCGAGAACTAGGCTCACGTTCTTTTAATACGCAGTATTTT
TRBV6-5	-	once	TRBJ1-1	CASRNRVTEAFF	TGTGCCAGCAGGAACAGGGTGACTGAAGCTTTCTTT
TRBV6-1	-	-	TRBJ2-4	CASSEMVSGLNIQYF	TGTGCCAGCAGTGAAATGGTCTCCGGGTTGAACATTCAGTACTTC
TRBV9	TRBD1	-	TRBJ2-2	CASGRDRGVLGPGELFF	TGTGCCAGCGGCCGGGACAGGGGGGTGTTGGGTCCCGGGGAGCTGTTTTTT
TRBV12-3/TRBV12-4	-	-	TRBJ1-2	CASSRQAHYGYTF	TGTGCCAGCAGTCGACAGGCCCACTATGGCTACACCTTC
TRBV7-9	-	-	TRBJ1-4	CASSAAPADEKLFF	TGTGCCAGCAGCGCGGCCCCCGCCGATGAAAAACTGTTTTTT
TRBV2	TRBD1	-	TRBJ1-5	CASSVGTAYSNQPQHF	TGTGCCAGCAGTGTAGGGACAGCCTATAGCAATCAGCCCCAGCATTTT
TRBV4-1	TRBD1	-	TRBJ2-2	CASSQDNYPRGRGNTGELFF	TGCGCCAGCAGCCAAGATAACTACCCCAGGGGGCGAGGGAACACCGGGGAGCTGTTTTTT
TRBV5-1	TRBD1	once	TRBJ2-1	CASSPPGQFYNEQFF	TGCGCCAGCAGCCCCCCGGGACAGTTTTACAATGAGCAGTTCTTC
TRBV18	TRBD1	-	TRBJ1-6	CASSEAGTGGFFEPLHF	TGTGCCAGCTCAGAGGCCGGGACAGGGGGGTTTTTTGAGCCCCTCCACTTT
TRBV5-1	TRBD2	-	TRBJ2-2	CASSLAGGANTGELFF	TGCGCCAGCAGCTTAGCGGGGGGCGCGAACACCGGGGAGCTGTTTTTT
TRBV6-1	TRBD1	once	TRBJ1-5	CASREEPGTGGYQPQHF	TGTGCCAGCAGGGAAGAGCCGGGGACAGGGGGGTATCAGCCCCAGCATTTT
TRBV20-1	-	-	TRBJ2-1	CSASRVGSSYNEQFF	TGCAGTGCTAGTCGGGTGGGGAGCTCCTACAATGAGCAGTTCTTC
TRBV23-1	-	-	TRBJ1-6	CASSPTGFSTPGHLPLHF	TGCGCCAGCAGTCCCACAGGGTTTTCCACGCCGGGCCACTTGCCCCTCCACTTT
TRBV7-8	TRBD2	-	TRBJ2-7	CASSSETGLRSYEQYF	TGTGCCAGCAGCTCTGAAACGGGACTACGCTCCTACGAGCAGTACTTC
TRBV7-7	-	-	TRBJ2-1	CASSLVVSSYNEQFF	TGTGCCAGCAGCTTGGTTGTTAGCTCCTACAATGAGCAGTTCTTC
TRBV29-1	TRBD2	-	TRBJ2-2	CSVVGLANTGELFF	TGCAGCGTTGTGGGACTAGCAAACACCGGGGAGCTGTTTTTT
TRBV29-1	TRBD1	-	TRBJ1-2	CSVAGRGHYGYTF	TGCAGCGTTGCCGGCAGGGGGCACTATGGCTACACCTTC
TRBV6-5	-	-	TRBJ1-1	CASRTGGVDTEAFF	TGTGCCAGCAGAACGGGGGGGGTAGACACTGAAGCTTTCTTT
TRBV9	TRBD1	-	TRBJ1-5	CASSGGQGEGPQHF	TGTGCCAGCAGCGGGGGACAGGGAGAGGGGCCCCAGCATTTT
TRBV10-3	TRBD1	-	TRBJ1-2	CAISESTRQGNYGYTF	TGTGCCATCAGTGAGTCGACTCGACAGGGGAACTATGGCTACACCTTC
TRBV5-5	TRBD1	-	TRBJ1-3	CASSSQTGGYSGNTIYF	TGTGCCAGCAGCTCACAGACAGGGGGCTACTCTGGAAACACCATATATTTT
TRBV7-9	-	-	TRBJ1-1	CASSVPLTGTEAFF	TGTGCCAGCAGCGTACCTCTGACAGGAACTGAAGCTTTCTTT
TRBV7-2	-	-	TRBJ1-2	CASSLSSLSGSGYNYGYTF	TGTGCCAGCAGCTTAAGCTCCCTCTCCGGAAGCGGGTATAACTATGGCTACACCTTC
TRBV11-2	TRBD1	-	TRBJ1-1	CASSLAGGEYTEAFF	TGTGCCAGCAGCTTAGCAGGGGGCGAGTACACTGAAGCTTTCTTT
TRBV18	-	-	TRBJ1-4	CASSPTGRGEKLFF	TGTGCCAGCTCACCCACAGGTCGAGGTGAAAAACTGTTTTTT
TRBV5-3	-	-	TRBJ1-3	CASLPTRSGNTIYF	TGTGCCTCTCTTCCCACGAGGTCTGGAAACACCATATATTTT
TRBV19	TRBD1	-	TRBJ1-5	CASSSTGGSNQPQHF	TGTGCCAGTAGCTCGACAGGGGGAAGCAATCAGCCCCAGCATTTT
TRBV19	-	once	TRBJ1-1	CASSISQGNTEAFF	TGTGCCAGTAGTATCTCACAGGGCAACACTGAAGCTTTCTTT
TRBV6-2/TRBV6-3	TRBD2	-	TRBJ2-1	CASSYRGTSGGGEQFF	TGTGCCAGCAGTTACCGCGGGACTAGCGGGGGGGGTGAGCAGTTCTTC